Presented here are 17 T cell receptor beta chains from one specimen sequenced in a study of patients and donors after allogeneic stem cell transplantation. A single record per CDR3 protein comes from TCRdb applying MiXCR to the RT-PCR reads. The table has hundreds of thousands of distinct CDR3 sequences, around 41% seen once. Sequencing was done on a sample of blood, either unsorted or a sorted T cell fraction (not recorded which). The receptor source for this set is a human donor who was either an allogeneic HSCT recipient or a stem cell or donor lymphocyte infusion donor (not recorded which). It is not recorded whose cells these are; they may come from a transplant donor.

This clonotype was counted only a few times. The chain couples TRBV4-3 to TRBJ1-2; a possible D gene is TRBD1 (6 bases). Germline V gene lookup returns CDR1 LGHNA and CDR2 YSLEER. The CDR3 has 14 residues. V lost 4 bases, J lost 3 bases, and 12 bases lay in between. The CDR3 DNA is TGCGCCAGCAGCCTTTGGACAGAGGACTATGGCTACACCTTC. Protein: CASSLWTEDYGYTF.

In nucleotides, the CDR3 is TGTGCCAGCAGCCAAGATAGGTACACTGAAGCTTTCTTT. Translating it yields CASSQDRYTEAFF. The chain carries TRBV4-2 and TRBJ1-1, with D uncertain. Germline CDR1 is LGHNA and CDR2 is YNFKEQ. V dropped 0 bases and J dropped 3 bases, with 5 bases sitting between them. The CDR3 contains 13 residues.

V is TRBV20-1 and J is TRBJ1-1; D may be TRBD1 (6 bases). CDR3 length: 14 amino acids. CDR1 and CDR2 from the germline V gene are DFQATT and SNEGSKA (reference sequence). The V and J ends lost 1 base and 11 bases respectively, with 20 bases between them. Written as DNA, the CDR3 is TGCAGTGCTAGAGTACTAGGGGAATGGGGGCCGGCTTTCTTT. Translation: CSARVLGEWGPAFF.

This clonotype came up many times. The chain combines TRBV12-3 or TRBV12-4 with TRBJ1-1; D is ambiguous. V gave up 6 bases and J gave up 0 bases, with 8 bases separating them. The CDR3 covers 13 residues. CDR3: CASSPGLNTEAFF. In DNA, the CDR3 is TGTGCCAGCAGCCCCGGGCTGAACACTGAAGCTTTCTTT.

In this sample, this clonotype turned up a few times. The V gene is TRBV4-3, the J gene TRBJ1-1; no clear D gene. Trimming cost V 0 bases and J 1 base, with 9 bases left between them. This CDR3 is built from 15 residues. Germline V gives CDR1 LGHNA, CDR2 YSLEER. CDR3 sequence: CASSQDPGPNTEAFF. CDR3 coding DNA: TGCGCCAGCAGCCAAGATCCGGGTCCGAACACTGAAGCTTTCTTT.

The chain links TRBV7-9 to TRBJ1-1, with D maybe TRBD1 (5 bases). The germline V gene encodes CDR1 SEHNR and CDR2 FQNEAQ (reference sequence). Trimming removed 3 bases from V and 3 bases from J, with 14 bases in between. This CDR3 has 15 amino acids. CDR3 bases: TGTGCCAGCAGCTTGGGAGGGGAGGCTTACACTGAAGCTTTCTTT. It translates to CASSLGGEAYTEAFF.

This clonotype was counted only a few times. This chain connects TRBV15 to TRBJ1-5; D is ambiguous. The germline gives CDR1 LNHNV, CDR2 YYDKDF (reference sequence). The CDR3 is 14 amino acids. V shed 5 bases and J shed 4 bases, with 12 bases lying between them. Here the CDR3 reads CATSGGRGNQPQHF. For the CDR3, the DNA is TGTGCCACCAGCGGAGGACGGGGAAATCAGCCCCAGCATTTT.

This chain links TRBV10-3 with TRBJ2-5; tentative D call: TRBD1 (6 bases). V lost 11 bases and J lost 1, with 11 bases in between. Germline V gives CDR1 ENHRY, CDR2 SYGVKD. There are 12 residues in the CDR3. The CDR3 sequence: CAVMGAQETQYF. CDR3 bases: TGTGCCGTCATGGGGGCCCAAGAGACCCAGTACTTC.

This clonotype was recorded once. The chain is built from TRBV5-6 and TRBJ2-1; D is undetermined. CDR3 length equals 12 residues. Germline V gives CDR1 SGHDT, CDR2 YYEEEE. The ends were cut back, 2 bases at V and 7 bases at J, with 7 bases in the middle. This CDR3 is CASSFQKNEQFF. The CDR3 coding sequence is TGTGCCAGCAGCTTCCAAAAAAATGAGCAGTTCTTC. The whole variable domain, remainder taken from reference TRBV5-6 and TRBJ2-1, is DAGVTQSPTHLIKTRGQQVTLRCSPKSGHDTVSWYQQALGQGPQFIFQYYEEEERQRGNFPDRFSGHQFPNYSSELNVNALLLGDSALYLCASSFQKNEQFFGPGTRLTVL.

Here the CDR3 DNA reads TGTGCCAGCAGCTTAGTTACGGCGCCGGCCAGTTCCTACGAGCAGTACTTC. This gives the protein CASSLVTAPASSYEQYF. V gene TRBV7-9 combines with J gene TRBJ2-7, with D unclear. V shed 1 base and J shed 1 base, with 17 bases lying between them. The CDR3 is 17 amino acids. CDR1 is SEHNR and CDR2 is FQNEAQ in the germline V gene (reference sequence).

This clonotype was counted only a few times. V is TRBV5-1 and J is TRBJ1-1, with 11 bases aligning to TRBD1. V lost 4 bases, J lost 4 bases, and 6 bases stayed unmatched. Germline CDR1 and CDR2: SGHRS and YFSETQ. The CDR3 runs to 15 residues. CDR3 sequence: CASSADRGRATEAFF. In DNA, the CDR3 is TGCGCCAGCAGCGCGGACAGGGGGCGAGCCACTGAAGCTTTCTTT.

The J gene is TRBJ1-3, the V gene TRBV28; TRBD1 aligns across 10 bases. With 3 bases clipped from V and 3 bases from J, the junction kept 5 bases outside the gene matches. Germline V gives CDR1 MDHEN, CDR2 SYDVKM. The CDR3 has 16 residues. The CDR3 spells CASSFGRTGGGNTIYF. As DNA, the CDR3 is TGTGCCAGCAGTTTTGGGAGGACAGGGGGTGGAAACACCATATATTTT. The full variable domain, its missing parts supplied by reference TRBV28 and TRBJ1-3, is DVKVTQSSRYLVKRTGEKVFLECVQDMDHENMFWYRQDPGLGLRLIYFSYDVKMKEKGDIPEGYSVSREKKERFSLILESASTNQTSMYLCASSFGRTGGGNTIYFGEGSWLTVV.

This clonotype was observed at least ten times. The chain combines TRBV21-1 with TRBJ1-3. TRBV21-1 is a pseudogene. The CDR3 length is 15 residues. The CDR3 loop is CASSKVGSSGNTIYF. CDR3 in DNA: TGTGCCAGCAGCAAAGTAGGGAGCTCTGGAAACACCATATATTTT.

This clonotype was observed a few times. V and J are TRBV5-1 and TRBJ1-1, with 10 bases matching TRBD1. From germline, CDR1 is SGHRS and CDR2 YFSETQ. J was trimmed by 5 bases and V by 2 bases; bases with no gene match: 6. The CDR3 runs to 15 residues. The CDR3 region is CASSLSTGGNTEAFF. CDR3 bases: TGCGCCAGCAGCTTATCGACAGGGGGCAATACTGAAGCTTTCTTT.

This rearrangement joins TRBV6-2 or TRBV6-3 to TRBJ1-3; the D is unclear. The germline V gene has CDR1 MNHEY and CDR2 SVGEGT. The CDR3 consists of 15 residues. The V gene lost 6 bases and the J gene lost 0 bases, with 12 bases spanning the gap. In DNA, the CDR3 is TGTGCCAGCAGCCGAGGACCCAGCTCTGGAAACACCATATATTTT. It translates to CASSRGPSSGNTIYF.

This clonotype was found many times. V usage is TRBV6-6 and J usage is TRBJ1-4, with D possibly being TRBD1 (5 bases). Trimming cost V 2 bases and J 0 bases, with 7 bases left between them. The length of the CDR3 is 15 residues. CDR1 and CDR2 (germline): MNHNY, SVGAGI (reference sequence). CDR3 DNA: TGTGCCAGCAGTTACGGGGGACCAACTAATGAAAAACTGTTTTTT. It codes for CASSYGGPTNEKLFF.

This clonotype was seen more than once but under ten times. This chain joins TRBV20-1 and TRBJ1-6; the D is unclear. The CDR3 totals 15 residues. Per the germline V gene, CDR1 is DFQATT and CDR2 is SNEGSKA (reference sequence). V shed 1 base and J shed 0 bases, with 7 bases lying between them. The CDR3 region has the DNA TGCAGTGCTAGAGCGCAGAGCTCCTATAATTCACCCCTCCACTTT. Protein: CSARAQSSYNSPLHF.